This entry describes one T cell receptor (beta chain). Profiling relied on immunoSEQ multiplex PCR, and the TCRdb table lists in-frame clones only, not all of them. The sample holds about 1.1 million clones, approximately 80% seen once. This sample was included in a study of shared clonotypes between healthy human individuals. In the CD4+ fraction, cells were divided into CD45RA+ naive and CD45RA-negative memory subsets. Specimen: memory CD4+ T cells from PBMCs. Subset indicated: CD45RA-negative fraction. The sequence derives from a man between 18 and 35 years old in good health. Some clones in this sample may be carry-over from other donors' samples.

The CDR3 loop is CASSQDPTTNEKLFF. Written as DNA, the CDR3 is TGTGCCAGCTCACAGGACCCCACAACTAATGAAAAACTGTTTTTT. The chain employs TRBV18 and TRBJ1-4, with D unclear. V was clipped by 4 bases and J by 0 bases, with 9 bases between them. The CDR3 is made up of 15 amino acids. Germline V gene sequence: CDR1 KGHSH, CDR2 LQKENI.